The 13 T cell receptor beta chains listed next were all sequenced from one sample in a study of blood T cells in healthy people across ages. Next came a second PCR, run for roughly 7 to 12 cycles, which used a sample-barcoded 5' primer along with a J-beta primer mix. TCRdb re-called the 5' RACE reads through MiXCR, storing one row per CDR3 protein. This sample has a few hundred thousand distinct CDR3 sequences; about 49% occur once, and the top ten carry 51%. Sequenced sample: blood. These receptors were collected from a man aged 55 to 70 in good health.

This clonotype was picked up many times. This sequence joins TRBV7-3 and TRBJ1-1, with unresolved D. V lost 5 bases to trimming and J lost 0 bases, with 7 bases between them. The CDR3 has 13 residues. CDR1 is SGHTA and CDR2 is FQGTGA in the germline V gene. The CDR3 reads CASSTSVNTEAFF. The CDR3 region has the DNA TGTGCCAGCAGCACCTCAGTGAACACTGAAGCTTTCTTT.

The sample holds a few counts of this clonotype. The chain couples TRBV5-1 to TRBJ2-3; D gene uncertain. The V gene lost 4 bases and the J gene lost 11 bases, with 17 bases spanning the gap. CDR3 length: 13 amino acids. The germline CDR1 and CDR2 sequences are SGHRS and YFSETQ. CDR3 sequence: CASSVGTAPRQYF. The CDR3, as DNA: TGCGCCAGCAGCGTGGGAACCGCACCCAGGCAGTATTTT. The full variable domain, its missing parts supplied by reference TRBV5-1 and TRBJ2-3, is KAGVTQTPRYLIKTRGQQVTLSCSPISGHRSVSWYQQTPGQGLQFLFEYFSETQRNKGNFPGRFSGRQFSNSRSEMNVSTLELGDSALYLCASSVGTAPRQYFGPGTRLTVL.

The chain has TRBV20-1 and TRBJ2-3; TRBD2 agrees at 11 bases. This CDR3 has 15 amino acids. Trimming at V came to 6 bases and at J to 4 bases, leaving 9 bases not matched to a gene. Germline CDR1 reads DFQATT; CDR2 reads SNEGSKA (reference sequence). In DNA, the CDR3 is TGCAGTGCCCCCCGGTTTAGCGGGGGGGCAGATACGCAGTATTTT. Its translation is CSAPRFSGGADTQYF.

CDR3 loop: CAISDGTGVSNYGYTF. The CDR3 DNA reads as TGTGCCATCAGTGACGGAACAGGGGTATCTAACTATGGCTACACCTTC. V and J are TRBV10-3 and TRBJ1-2; 7 nucleotides line up with TRBD1. The V gene end was trimmed by 3 bases and the J gene end by 0 bases; junction bases not matched to a gene: 7. The CDR3 is made up of 16 amino acids. Germline CDR1 reads ENHRY; CDR2 reads SYGVKD.

V and J are TRBV27 and TRBJ2-3; 10 nucleotides line up with TRBD2. The V gene end was trimmed by 0 bases and the J gene end by 6 bases; junction bases not matched to a gene: 6. CDR1 is MNHEY and CDR2 is SMNVEV in the germline V gene (reference sequence). The CDR3 contains 16 residues. CDR3 residues: CASSLSASGSRDTQYF. The CDR3, as DNA: TGTGCCAGCAGTTTATCAGCTAGCGGGAGTCGGGATACGCAGTATTTT.

V gene TRBV25-1 combines with J gene TRBJ2-3, with D maybe TRBD1 (8 bases). The V end lost 5 bases, the J end lost 3 bases, and 18 bases lay between the germline ends. The CDR3 is made up of 16 amino acids. The germline gives CDR1 MGHDK, CDR2 SYGVNS. CDR3 residues: CASSPNRGEGTDTQYF. The CDR3 nucleotides are TGTGCCAGCAGTCCTAACAGGGGGGAGGGTACAGATACGCAGTATTTT.

The rearrangement joins TRBV28 to TRBJ2-4; TRBD1 matches 9 bases. CDR1 is MDHEN and CDR2 is SYDVKM in the germline V gene. The V and J ends lost 4 bases and 4 bases, in that order; junction bases with no gene match: 8. The length of the CDR3 is 16 residues. The CDR3 DNA reads TGTGCCAGCAGTTCATTGGACAGGGGTAGAAAAAACATTCAGTACTTC. Translating it yields CASSSLDRGRKNIQYF. The complete variable domain, with remaining parts taken from reference TRBV28 and TRBJ2-4, reads DVKVTQSSRYLVKRTGEKVFLECVQDMDHENMFWYRQDPGLGLRLIYFSYDVKMKEKGDIPEGYSVSREKKERFSLILESASTNQTSMYLCASSSLDRGRKNIQYFGAGTRLSVL.

This clonotype was seen only a few times. The V gene is TRBV29-1, the J gene TRBJ2-7; 13 bases agree with TRBD2. With 3 bases clipped from V and 0 bases from J, the junction kept 5 bases outside the gene matches. The germline V gene has CDR1 SQVTM and CDR2 ANQGSEA. The CDR3 covers 16 residues. CDR3 loop: CSVDPGLAGTSYEQYF. In nucleotides, the CDR3 is TGCAGCGTTGATCCGGGACTAGCGGGAACCTCCTACGAGCAGTACTTC.

This clonotype has a handful of counts. V usage is TRBV10-3 and J usage is TRBJ1-6; weak D call: TRBD1 (6 bases). Trimming left V 2 bases short and J 6 bases short, with 11 bases between. This CDR3 comprises 15 residues. Per the germline V gene, CDR1 is ENHRY and CDR2 is SYGVKD. The CDR3 is CAISEPGTPNSPLHF. The CDR3 DNA reads TGTGCCATCAGTGAGCCCGGGACACCTAATTCACCCCTCCACTTT.

The chain uses TRBV12-3 or TRBV12-4 and TRBJ2-3; the D gene is possibly TRBD2 (7 bases). V was cut by 3 bases and J by 6 bases, with 13 bases left in between. This CDR3 contains 14 residues. The CDR3 nucleotides are TGTGCCAGCAGTTTCTCAGGGGAGGGGGATACGCAGTATTTT. The encoded protein is CASSFSGEGDTQYF.

This clonotype was seen many times. The V call is TRBV21-1, the J call TRBJ2-7. TRBV21-1 has pseudogene status. CDR3 size: 15 residues. CDR3 bases: TGTGCCAGCAGCAAGAGGCGGACGGATTCCTACGAGCAGTACTTC. Amino acids: CASSKRRTDSYEQYF.

The chain couples TRBV6-2 or TRBV6-3 to TRBJ2-1, with 7 bases fitting TRBD2. The CDR3 sequence is 17 residues long. In germline, CDR1 is MNHEY, CDR2 SVGEGT. With V trimmed by 2 bases and J by 6 bases, 13 bases remained unmatched. CDR3 coding DNA: TGTGCCAGCAGTTACCCGTCCGGCGGGAGCATAGGCAATGAGCAGTTCTTC. Protein product: CASSYPSGGSIGNEQFF.

In this sample, this clonotype turned up once. The rearrangement uses TRBV11-2 and TRBJ2-1, with 7 bases that match TRBD1. The CDR3 is 16 amino acids. Germline V gene data show CDR1 as SGHAT and CDR2 as FQNNGV. Trimming at V came to 5 bases and at J to 2 bases, leaving 9 bases not matched to a gene. The CDR3: CASSIMTGRAYNEQFF. The CDR3 bases are TGTGCCAGCAGCATAATGACAGGGCGTGCCTACAATGAGCAGTTCTTC.